The clone carrying this T cell receptor beta chain occurred once. V was trimmed by 4 bases and J by 13 bases, leaving 16 bases between them. From germline, CDR1 is LGHDT and CDR2 YNNKEL (reference sequence). This CDR3 has 12 amino acids. This sample was included in a study of blood T cell repertoires in COVID-19. About the study: The origin of the acute and convalescent COVID-19 samples was the United States, Italy and Spain. Sources were T cells, B-cell-depleted T cells, or PBMCs; the material itself was cDNA or gDNA.

Enrolment of Seattle patients took place during active infection, and they were followed longitudinally. Authors' data handling: Reference gene primers were amplified, and this amplification served to estimate nucleated cell counts. Only in-frame clones appear in the TCRdb table, and some are missing; sequencing was by immunoSEQ multiplex PCR. The V and J calls and clone size are taken from that table; D and trimming were inferred from the DNA. The repertoire consists of 150,000 to 250,000 clones, with 79% occurring once and the leading ten covering 5.5% to 7%. The TCR originated in a middle-aged woman with COVID-19, enrolled during active disease. The sample consisted of peripheral blood. This rearrangement joins TRBV3-1 (or the pseudogene TRBV3-2) to TRBJ1-1; tentatively, D is TRBD1 (5 bases). The CDR3 bases are TGTGCCAGCAGCCCCCGTCCGGGGGTTGATTTCTTT. This gives the protein CASSPRPGVDFF.